These T cell receptor beta chains were read from a single sample in a study of siplizumab effects on memory and regulatory T cells. The assay was immunoSEQ multiplex PCR, and TCRdb's table has in-frame clones only and misses some. The sample lists approximately 110,000 clones; about 93% were seen once. Material for sequencing was CD4+ T cells sorted from blood. These TCRs come from a human donor in good health. Each CDR3 is given with its conserved first and last residue. A D gene is named only where the DNA matches it firmly. Rows may omit the clone size; those that give it use once, few, many or a size class.

J gene: TRBJ2-5
D gene: .
V gene: TRBV5-5
clone size: .
CDR3 protein: CASSLAPRETQYF
CDR3 DNA: TGTGCCAGCAGCTTGGCACCTCGAGAGACCCAGTACTTC

J gene: TRBJ2-3
D gene: .
V gene: TRBV4-3
clone size: .
CDR3 protein: CASSGAGTDTQYF
CDR3 DNA: TGCGCCAGCAGCGGGGCGGGCACAGATACGCAGTATTTT

J gene: TRBJ1-5
D gene: .
V gene: TRBV28
clone size: .
CDR3 protein: CASSLWGQPQHF
CDR3 DNA: TGTGCCAGCAGTTTATGGGGTCAGCCCCAGCATTTT

J gene: TRBJ1-2
D gene: .
V gene: TRBV9
clone size: few
CDR3 protein: CASSVDSTSDYGYTF
CDR3 DNA: TGTGCCAGCAGCGTAGACAGTACCTCTGACTATGGCTACACCTTC

J gene: TRBJ2-7
D gene: .
V gene: TRBV11-1
clone size: .
CDR3 protein: CASSLARQTAYEQYF
CDR3 DNA: TGTGCCAGCAGCTTAGCTCGTCAGACCGCCTACGAGCAGTACTTC

J gene: TRBJ1-1
D gene: TRBD1
V gene: TRBV7-3
clone size: few
CDR3 protein: CASSRTGTNTEAFF
CDR3 DNA: TGTGCCAGCAGCCGGACAGGGACAAACACTGAAGCTTTCTTT

J gene: TRBJ1-1
D gene: TRBD1
V gene: TRBV9
clone size: .
CDR3 protein: CASSEGQANTEAFF
CDR3 DNA: TGTGCCAGCAGCGAGGGACAGGCGAACACTGAAGCTTTCTTT

J gene: TRBJ2-7
D gene: .
V gene: TRBV30
clone size: .
CDR3 protein: CAWSVMDKTYEQYF
CDR3 DNA: TGTGCCTGGAGTGTAATGGACAAAACCTACGAGCAGTACTTC

J gene: TRBJ2-5
D gene: TRBD2
V gene: TRBV2
clone size: .
CDR3 protein: CASRLAGEETQYF
CDR3 DNA: TGTGCCAGCAGACTAGCGGGGGAAGAGACCCAGTACTTC

J gene: TRBJ2-5
D gene: TRBD1
V gene: TRBV7-2
clone size: .
CDR3 protein: CASSSPGTGDETQYF
CDR3 DNA: TGTGCCAGCAGCTCCCCCGGGACAGGGGACGAGACCCAGTACTTC

J gene: TRBJ2-7
D gene: .
V gene: TRBV5-5
clone size: .
CDR3 protein: CASSLAGREREQYF
CDR3 DNA: TGTGCCAGCAGCTTGGCCGGACGGGAGAGAGAGCAGTACTTC

J gene: TRBJ2-3
D gene: .
V gene: TRBV7-2
clone size: .
CDR3 protein: CASSRTRSTDTQYF
CDR3 DNA: TGTGCCAGCAGCCGGACGAGGAGCACAGATACGCAGTATTTT

J gene: TRBJ2-1
D gene: TRBD2
V gene: TRBV5-1
clone size: .
CDR3 protein: CASSLAGAGALEQFF
CDR3 DNA: TGCGCCAGCAGCTTGGCCGGTGCGGGAGCCCTTGAGCAGTTCTTC

J gene: TRBJ2-3
D gene: .
V gene: TRBV27
clone size: .
CDR3 protein: CASSLLSGSPTDTQYF
CDR3 DNA: TGTGCCAGCAGTTTACTTTCAGGGAGCCCCACAGATACGCAGTATTTT

J gene: TRBJ2-7
D gene: .
V gene: TRBV29-1
clone size: .
CDR3 protein: CSVAPDSYEQYF
CDR3 DNA: TGCAGCGTTGCCCCTGACTCCTACGAGCAGTACTTC

J gene: TRBJ1-2
D gene: .
V gene: TRBV19
clone size: .
CDR3 protein: CASTKKGEANYGYTF
CDR3 DNA: TGTGCCAGTACCAAAAAGGGGGAGGCTAACTATGGCTACACCTTC

J gene: TRBJ1-2
D gene: .
V gene: TRBV9
clone size: .
CDR3 protein: CASSQGEGGYGYTF
CDR3 DNA: TGTGCCAGCAGCCAAGGGGAGGGGGGCTATGGCTACACCTTC

J gene: TRBJ1-1
D gene: TRBD1
V gene: TRBV29-1
clone size: .
CDR3 protein: CSGGQMGSEAFF
CDR3 DNA: TGCAGCGGGGGACAGATGGGGTCTGAAGCTTTCTTT

J gene: TRBJ1-4
D gene: .
V gene: TRBV6-5
clone size: .
CDR3 protein: CASIHGGGEKLFF
CDR3 DNA: TGTGCCAGCATCCACGGAGGTGGGGAAAAACTGTTTTTT

J gene: TRBJ1-1
D gene: TRBD1
V gene: TRBV5-4
clone size: .
CDR3 protein: CASSLAGQLSTEAFF
CDR3 DNA: TGTGCCAGCAGCTTGGCGGGACAGTTGAGCACTGAAGCTTTCTTT

J gene: TRBJ2-7
D gene: .
V gene: TRBV10-3
clone size: few
CDR3 protein: CAIAGRQGDEQYF
CDR3 DNA: TGTGCCATCGCGGGACGGCAAGGGGACGAGCAGTACTTC

J gene: TRBJ2-2
D gene: TRBD2
V gene: TRBV5-1
clone size: few
CDR3 protein: CASSRGGANTGELFF
CDR3 DNA: TGCGCCAGCAGCCGCGGGGGGGCGAACACCGGGGAGCTGTTTTTT

J gene: TRBJ2-4
D gene: .
V gene: TRBV4-2
clone size: .
CDR3 protein: CASSQVVRGMTAKNIQYF
CDR3 DNA: TGTGCCAGCAGCCAAGTTGTTAGGGGTATGACGGCCAAAAACATTCAGTACTTC

J gene: TRBJ2-6
D gene: TRBD2
V gene: TRBV5-1
clone size: .
CDR3 protein: CASSSGLAGGPSGNVLTF
CDR3 DNA: TGCGCCAGCAGCTCGGGACTAGCGGGAGGGCCGTCCGGCAACGTCCTGACTTTC

J gene: TRBJ1-6
D gene: .
V gene: TRBV4-2
clone size: .
CDR3 protein: CASRELGTHNSPLHF
CDR3 DNA: TGTGCCAGCAGGGAACTTGGAACCCATAATTCACCCCTCCACTTT

J gene: TRBJ1-3
D gene: TRBD1
V gene: TRBV5-1
clone size: .
CDR3 protein: CASSPGQGGGNTIYF
CDR3 DNA: TGCGCCAGCAGCCCTGGACAGGGAGGTGGAAACACCATATATTTT

J gene: TRBJ2-5
D gene: TRBD2
V gene: TRBV4-1
clone size: once
CDR3 protein: CASSQDSRAGGQETQYF
CDR3 DNA: TGCGCCAGCAGCCAAGATAGTCGAGCGGGGGGTCAAGAGACCCAGTACTTC

J gene: TRBJ2-2
D gene: .
V gene: TRBV7-9
clone size: .
CDR3 protein: CASSLLSVEKLFF
CDR3 DNA: TGTGCCAGCAGCTTGCTGTCAGTCGAAAAGCTGTTTTTT

J gene: TRBJ1-2
D gene: TRBD1
V gene: TRBV29-1
clone size: .
CDR3 protein: CSAPTGYYGYTF
CDR3 DNA: TGCAGCGCGCCGACAGGGTACTATGGCTACACCTTC

J gene: TRBJ1-2
D gene: TRBD1
V gene: TRBV6-5
clone size: .
CDR3 protein: CASSLRQDRSIGYTF
CDR3 DNA: TGTGCCAGCAGCTTACGACAGGACAGGTCCATTGGCTACACCTTC

J gene: TRBJ1-2
D gene: TRBD1
V gene: TRBV7-2
clone size: .
CDR3 protein: CASSHWDRPKNYGYTF
CDR3 DNA: TGTGCCAGCAGCCACTGGGACAGGCCGAAGAACTATGGCTACACCTTC

J gene: TRBJ1-1
D gene: .
V gene: TRBV6-1
clone size: .
CDR3 protein: CASSPGDLNTEAFF
CDR3 DNA: TGTGCCAGCAGCCCAGGGGATTTGAACACTGAAGCTTTCTTT

J gene: TRBJ2-3
D gene: TRBD2
V gene: TRBV30
clone size: .
CDR3 protein: CAWSPWTSIDTQYF
CDR3 DNA: TGTGCCTGGAGTCCTTGGACTAGCATAGATACGCAGTATTTT

J gene: TRBJ2-1
D gene: .
V gene: TRBV21-1
clone size: .
CDR3 protein: CASSPTSGGRPWSSYNEQFF
CDR3 DNA: TGTGCCAGCAGCCCCACATCGGGCGGGAGGCCTTGGAGCTCCTACAATGAGCAGTTCTTC

J gene: TRBJ1-2
D gene: TRBD1
V gene: TRBV5-1
clone size: .
CDR3 protein: CASSPRQGGYGYTF
CDR3 DNA: TGCGCCAGCAGCCCCCGACAGGGTGGATATGGCTACACCTTC

J gene: TRBJ2-6
D gene: .
V gene: TRBV7-8
clone size: .
CDR3 protein: CASSSGTVSSGANVLTF
CDR3 DNA: TGTGCCAGCAGCTCCGGGACTGTGAGCTCTGGGGCCAACGTCCTGACTTTC

J gene: TRBJ1-2
D gene: .
V gene: TRBV6-5
clone size: .
CDR3 protein: CASSPLLPNYGYTF
CDR3 DNA: TGTGCCAGCAGTCCCTTACTGCCAAACTATGGCTACACCTTC

J gene: TRBJ1-2
D gene: TRBD1
V gene: TRBV6-5
clone size: .
CDR3 protein: CAPQGDRPNYGYTF
CDR3 DNA: TGTGCCCCCCAAGGGGACAGGCCTAACTATGGCTACACCTTC

J gene: TRBJ2-3
D gene: TRBD2
V gene: TRBV7-9
clone size: .
CDR3 protein: CASSLPSGNTDTQYF
CDR3 DNA: TGTGCCAGCAGCTTACCTAGCGGAAACACAGATACGCAGTATTTT

J gene: TRBJ2-7
D gene: TRBD2
V gene: TRBV18
clone size: .
CDR3 protein: CASSPLGEGGEQYF
CDR3 DNA: TGTGCCAGCTCACCACTGGGGGAGGGTGGCGAGCAGTACTTC

J gene: TRBJ2-7
D gene: TRBD2
V gene: TRBV10-3
clone size: .
CDR3 protein: CAIRTGTSGSYEQYF
CDR3 DNA: TGTGCCATCAGGACCGGGACTAGCGGTTCCTACGAGCAGTACTTC

J gene: TRBJ2-5
D gene: TRBD2
V gene: TRBV5-4
clone size: .
CDR3 protein: CASSLAGAGQETQYF
CDR3 DNA: TGTGCCAGCAGCTTAGCGGGGGCGGGCCAAGAGACCCAGTACTTC

J gene: TRBJ1-5
D gene: .
V gene: TRBV10-3
clone size: .
CDR3 protein: CAISESWGYQPQHF
CDR3 DNA: TGTGCCATCAGTGAGTCTTGGGGGTATCAGCCCCAGCATTTT